The 15 T cell receptor beta chains presented below share a single source sample, sequenced in a study of cytomegalovirus exposure and HLA in healthy donors. It was with 60 Vbeta and 13 Jbeta primers that the PCR ran. Sequencing was performed with immunoSEQ multiplex PCR; in TCRdb, only in-frame clones are kept and a portion is missing. Of 120,000 to 150,000 clones in the sample, 60% to 85% were seen once. Sequences were obtained from PBMCs. The receptors stem from a man aged 35 to 55 in good health and CMV-seropositive.

A word on this clone: The same CDR3 can be traced to other DNA sequences in this sample. The CDR3, as DNA: TGCGCCAGCAGCCAAGATTTGTTTACAGGGGGCTACGGCTACACCTTC. This translates into CASSQDLFTGGYGYTF. V is TRBV4-1 and J is TRBJ1-2; TRBD1 agrees at 9 bases. V was pared by 0 bases and J by 8 bases, with 10 bases of the junction left unmatched. The CDR3 is 16 amino acids. Germline V gene sequence: CDR1 MGHRA, CDR2 YSYEKL.

The chain uses TRBV27 and TRBJ2-2; 7 bases agree with TRBD2. The CDR3 has 15 residues. Germline lookup yields CDR1 MNHEY and CDR2 SMNVEV (reference sequence). The V gene end was trimmed by 0 bases and the J gene end by 6 bases; junction bases not matched to a gene: 4. The CDR3 reads CASSLSGGFPGELFF. The CDR3 nucleotides are TGTGCCAGCAGTTTATCGGGGGGGTTCCCCGGGGAGCTGTTTTTT.

The V and J genes are TRBV2 and TRBJ1-4, with TRBD1 as a possible D gene (5 bases). Germline V gives CDR1 SNHLY, CDR2 FYNNEI. This CDR3 is built from 15 residues. The V gene lost 6 bases and the J gene lost 0 bases, with 11 bases spanning the gap. The CDR3 DNA reads TGTGCCAGCAGAAGACAGACAACAACTAATGAAAAACTGTTTTTT. This encodes CASRRQTTTNEKLFF.

This chain joins TRBV7-3 and TRBJ2-1, with 9 bases fitting TRBD2. J gave up 7 bases and V 3 bases, and 7 bases lay outside the gene matches. Looked up from germline, CDR1 is SGHTA and CDR2 is FQGTGA. This CDR3 has 15 amino acids. The CDR3 region has the DNA TGTGCCAGCAGCTTTCTAGCGGGATCGAGGAATGAGCAGTTCTTC. Translation: CASSFLAGSRNEQFF.

This clone has a handful of counts. Germline and junction disagree at one end, which may indicate a read error. The V call is TRBV5-1, the J call TRBJ2-7; D is ambiguous. Germline assignment: CDR1 SGHRS and CDR2 YFSETQ. This CDR3 comprises 13 residues. This chain's CDR3 is CASSIAYKDEQYF. The CDR3 bases are TGTGCCAGCAGCATAGCTTACAAGGACGAGCAGTACTTC.

The chain joins TRBV6-5 to TRBJ1-3; D unresolved. The CDR3 contains 15 residues. The germline gives CDR1 MNHEY, CDR2 SVGAGI. Deletions cut 0 bases from V and 0 bases from J, with 6 bases between. The CDR3 region is CASSYSAGSGNTIYF. As DNA, the CDR3 is TGTGCCAGCAGTTACTCAGCTGGCTCTGGAAACACCATATATTTT.

The chain joins TRBV5-6 to TRBJ2-6; 12 nucleotides align to TRBD2. The CDR3 length is 18 residues. V trimming: 4 bases; J trimming: 1 base; junction bases outside the gene matches: 6. Germline CDR1 SGHDT, CDR2 YYEEEE. CDR3 coding DNA: TGTGCCAGCAGCATGACTAGCGGGAGAATTTCTGGGGCCAACGTCCTGACTTTC. Amino acids: CASSMTSGRISGANVLTF.

The rearrangement links TRBV14 to TRBJ1-1, with no clear D. V gave up 1 base and J gave up 1 base, with 7 bases separating them. The CDR3 covers 14 residues. Germline CDR1 reads SGHDN; CDR2 reads FVKESK. CDR3 coding DNA: TGTGCCAGCAGCCAAGGGAGGTGGAACACTGAAGCTTTCTTT. It codes for CASSQGRWNTEAFF. Supplemented by reference TRBV14 and TRBJ1-1, the full variable domain reads EAGVTQFPSHSVIEKGQTVTLRCDPISGHDNLYWYRRVMGKEIKFLLHFVKESKQDESGMPNNRFLAERTGGTYSTLKVQPAELEDSGVYFCASSQGRWNTEAFFGQGTRLTVV.

The V gene is TRBV4-2, the J gene TRBJ2-7; a weak D match, TRBD2 (6 bases). Trimming shortened V by 5 bases and J by 1 base, and 12 bases separated the two germline ends. Germline CDR1 is LGHNA and CDR2 is YNFKEQ. The CDR3 extends over 14 amino acids. The CDR3 coding sequence is TGTGCCAGCAGCTTAGGCGGGATATCCTACGAGCAGTACTTC. This translates into CASSLGGISYEQYF.

The genes are TRBV30 and TRBJ1-5; 12 positions agree with TRBD1. The CDR3 sequence is 15 residues long. Unmatched junction bases numbered 4, after V lost 0 bases and J lost 7 bases. CDR1 is GTSNPN, CDR2 SVGIG, per germline (reference sequence). CDR3 coding DNA: TGTGCCTGGAGTGTAGGGACAGGGGGCGGCCAGCCCCAGCATTTT. Protein product: CAWSVGTGGGQPQHF. The variable domain in full, completed from reference TRBV30 and TRBJ1-5, reads SQTIHQWPATLVQPVGSPLSLECTVEGTSNPNLYWYRQAAGRGLQLLFYSVGIGQISSEVPQNLSASRPQDRQFILSSKKLLLSDSGFYLCAWSVGTGGGQPQHFGDGTRLSIL.

The chain links TRBV19 to TRBJ2-7; TRBD2 might be the D (5 bases). Germline-derived CDR1 and CDR2 are LNHDA and SQIVND (reference sequence). This CDR3 has 15 amino acids. V lost 7 bases and J 0 bases, leaving 16 bases between the germline ends. The CDR3 protein is CASKEGPNFSYEQYF. The CDR3 region has the DNA TGTGCCAGTAAAGAGGGCCCTAACTTCTCCTACGAGCAGTACTTC.

The rearrangement joins TRBV7-2 to TRBJ1-5, with 9 bases aligning to TRBD1. The germline gives CDR1 SGHTA, CDR2 FQGNSA. The CDR3 contains 17 residues. V was clipped by 3 bases and J by 7 bases; unmatched bases: 13. DNA of the CDR3: TGTGCCAGCAGCTTTAACGCCGGGACAGGGTCTAACCAGCCCCAGCATTTT. Amino acid sequence: CASSFNAGTGSNQPQHF.

J is TRBJ1-5 and V is TRBV7-8; a weak D match, TRBD1 (5 bases). The germline V and J ends were trimmed by 0 bases and 1 base, with 10 bases remaining between them. From germline, CDR1 is SGHVS and CDR2 FQNEAQ. CDR3 length equals 16 residues. The CDR3 is CASSLAQGASNQPQHF. The CDR3 coding sequence is TGTGCCAGCAGCTTAGCGCAAGGGGCGAGCAATCAGCCCCAGCATTTT.

The V and J genes are TRBV7-9 and TRBJ1-1; a possible D gene is TRBD1 (6 bases). Germline CDR1 reads SEHNR; CDR2 reads FQNEAQ (reference sequence). Trimming pared 1 base from V and 11 bases from J, leaving 11 bases between. This CDR3 is built from 12 residues. Here the CDR3 reads CASSLDGGWAFF. Written as DNA, the CDR3 is TGTGCCAGCAGCTTAGATGGGGGCTGGGCTTTCTTT.

The V and J genes are TRBV19 and TRBJ1-6, with D perhaps matching TRBD1 (6 bases). Trimming stripped 5 bases from V and 10 bases from J, with 12 bases between. Per germline, CDR1 LNHDA and CDR2 SQIVND (reference sequence). The CDR3 length is 13 residues. CDR3 sequence: CASSDYRESPLHF. For the CDR3, the DNA is TGTGCCAGTAGTGACTACAGGGAATCACCCCTCCACTTT.